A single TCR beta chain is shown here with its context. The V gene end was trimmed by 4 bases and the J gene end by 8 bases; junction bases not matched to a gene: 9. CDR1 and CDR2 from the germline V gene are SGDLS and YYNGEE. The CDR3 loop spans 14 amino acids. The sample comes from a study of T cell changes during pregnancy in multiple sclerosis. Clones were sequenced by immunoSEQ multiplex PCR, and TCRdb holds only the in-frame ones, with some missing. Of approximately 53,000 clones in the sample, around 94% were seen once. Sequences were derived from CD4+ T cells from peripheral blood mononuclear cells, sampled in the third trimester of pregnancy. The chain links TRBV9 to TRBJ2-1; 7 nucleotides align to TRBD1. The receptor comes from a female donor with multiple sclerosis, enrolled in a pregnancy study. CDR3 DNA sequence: TGTGCCAGCAGCCCCCTTGAGGGGGCTGATGAGCAGTTCTTC. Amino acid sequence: CASSPLEGADEQFF.